Listed here are 12 T cell receptor beta chains from one sample, sequenced in a study of T cell repertoires in cytomegalovirus infection. The antigens of these receptors remain unknown. From the reads, TCRdb called clonotypes with MiXCR, one entry per CDR3 protein. The table records roughly 700,000 distinct CDR3 sequences, approximately 33% of them present only once. The input for sequencing was cultured PBMCs, taken from culture after CMV antigen stimulation. These receptors were collected from a human donor in good health (CMV status not recorded). Some clones in this sample may be carry-over from other donors' samples.

V gene TRBV7-6 combines with J gene TRBJ1-4; D is unclear. V lost 0 bases and J lost 5, with 10 bases in between. This CDR3 contains 15 residues. Germline V CDR1 and CDR2: SGHVS, FNYEAQ. The CDR3, as DNA: TGTGCCAGCAGCTTAGCGGCAGTGGGAAATGAAAAACTGTTTTTT. This codes for CASSLAAVGNEKLFF.

The chain is built from TRBV7-6 and TRBJ2-2, with a weak D call TRBD2 (6 bases). The CDR3 covers 15 residues. From germline, CDR1 is SGHVS and CDR2 FNYEAQ. V was shortened by 5 bases and J by 3 bases, with 13 bases between the two germline ends. The CDR3 DNA is TGTGCCAGCAGCAAGCGTGGGGGGTACACCGGGGAGCTGTTTTTT. Its translation: CASSKRGGYTGELFF. Full variable domain (missing parts from reference TRBV7-6 and TRBJ2-2): GAGVSQSPRYKVTKRGQDVALRCDPISGHVSLYWYRQALGQGPEFLTYFNYEAQQDKSGLPNDRFSAERPEGSISTLTIQRTEQRDSAMYRCASSKRGGYTGELFFGEGSRLTVL.

The V call is TRBV6-2 or TRBV6-3, the J call TRBJ2-3; 7 bases are shared with TRBD2. The CDR3 has 13 amino acids. V lost 6 bases and J lost 4; bases outside the gene matches: 4. The germline V gene encodes CDR1 MNHEY and CDR2 SVGEGT. As DNA, the CDR3 is TGTGCCAGCAGGGGAGGGCTCTCAGATACGCAGTATTTT. It yields the protein CASRGGLSDTQYF.

This clonotype was seen only a few times. This sequence joins TRBV7-2 and TRBJ2-2; possible D gene TRBD2, 6 bases. V was trimmed by 1 base and J by 6 bases, leaving 15 bases between them. Germline-derived CDR1 and CDR2 are SGHTA and FQGNSA. This CDR3 has 16 amino acids. The CDR3 loop reads CASSLVGVSGSGELFF. The DNA for the CDR3 is TGTGCCAGCAGCTTAGTGGGGGTCAGCGGGTCCGGGGAGCTGTTTTTT.

The chain has TRBV12-3 or TRBV12-4 and TRBJ1-1; D unclear. The CDR3 loop spans 12 amino acids. V was pared by 6 bases and J by 10 bases, with 15 bases between. The CDR3 region is CASSRGRAGAFF. DNA for the CDR3: TGTGCCAGCAGCCGTGGTAGGGCAGGAGCTTTCTTT.

The chain has TRBV2 and TRBJ2-7; no clear D. The V gene lost 4 bases and the J gene lost 4 bases, with 11 bases spanning the gap. Germline values: CDR1 SNHLY, CDR2 FYNNEI. This CDR3 has 13 amino acids. CDR3 in DNA: TGTGCCAGCAGTGCGGGTGCCCTGTACGAGCAGTACTTC. Protein: CASSAGALYEQYF.

V is TRBV25-1 and J is TRBJ1-4, with D uncertain. There are 15 residues in the CDR3. V gave up 4 bases and J gave up 4 bases, with 13 bases separating them. Germline V gene lookup returns CDR1 MGHDK and CDR2 SYGVNS. CDR3 in amino acids: CASSASSADNEKLFF. The CDR3, as DNA: TGTGCCAGCAGTGCCTCCAGCGCGGATAATGAAAAACTGTTTTTT.

The chain joins TRBV2 to TRBJ2-2; D remains ambiguous. V gave up 3 bases and J gave up 7 bases, with 6 bases separating them. Germline values: CDR1 SNHLY, CDR2 FYNNEI. The CDR3 runs to 12 residues. The DNA of the CDR3 is TGTGCCAGCAGTGACATTATCGGGGAGCTGTTTTTT. This gives the protein CASSDIIGELFF. Supplemented by reference TRBV2 and TRBJ2-2, the full variable domain reads EPEVTQTPSHQVTQMGQEVILRCVPISNHLYFYWYRQILGQKVEFLVSFYNNEISEKSEIFDDQFSVERPDGSNFTLKIRSTKLEDSAMYFCASSDIIGELFFGEGSRLTVL.

J is TRBJ1-1 and V is TRBV5-1; D unresolved. From germline, CDR1 is SGHRS and CDR2 YFSETQ. V was shortened by 5 bases and J by 6 bases, with 8 bases between the two germline ends. This CDR3 is 11 amino acids long. CDR3 residues: CASRKESEAFF. DNA of the CDR3: TGCGCCAGCAGAAAGGAGTCTGAAGCTTTCTTT.

CDR3: CASSTGDRGGETQYF. CDR3 nucleotide sequence: TGCGCCAGCAGCACGGGGGACAGGGGGGGTGAGACCCAGTACTTC. The chain joins TRBV5-1 to TRBJ2-5, with 11 bases fitting TRBD1. Trimming removed 4 bases from V and 5 bases from J; junction bases left unmatched: 7. Germline values: CDR1 SGHRS, CDR2 YFSETQ. CDR3 size: 15 residues.

The chain joins TRBV11-2 to TRBJ2-1, with 9 nucleotides matching TRBD2. V dropped 1 base and J dropped 8; count of bases not matched to a gene: 12. CDR1 SGHAT and CDR2 FQNNGV come from the germline V gene. This CDR3 comprises 17 residues. The CDR3 loop reads CASSLAYSGRRSYEQFF. The CDR3 region has the DNA TGTGCCAGCAGCTTAGCGTATAGCGGGAGAAGGTCGTATGAGCAGTTCTTC.

The CDR3 loop reads CASSPWTSGIESDTQYF. CDR3 DNA: TGTGCCAGCAGCCCCTGGACTAGCGGGATCGAATCAGATACGCAGTATTTT. The chain couples TRBV14 to TRBJ2-3, with 12 nucleotides matching TRBD2. Germline CDR1 is SGHDN and CDR2 is FVKESK. V gave up 4 bases and J gave up 4 bases; unmatched junction bases: 9. The CDR3 totals 17 residues.